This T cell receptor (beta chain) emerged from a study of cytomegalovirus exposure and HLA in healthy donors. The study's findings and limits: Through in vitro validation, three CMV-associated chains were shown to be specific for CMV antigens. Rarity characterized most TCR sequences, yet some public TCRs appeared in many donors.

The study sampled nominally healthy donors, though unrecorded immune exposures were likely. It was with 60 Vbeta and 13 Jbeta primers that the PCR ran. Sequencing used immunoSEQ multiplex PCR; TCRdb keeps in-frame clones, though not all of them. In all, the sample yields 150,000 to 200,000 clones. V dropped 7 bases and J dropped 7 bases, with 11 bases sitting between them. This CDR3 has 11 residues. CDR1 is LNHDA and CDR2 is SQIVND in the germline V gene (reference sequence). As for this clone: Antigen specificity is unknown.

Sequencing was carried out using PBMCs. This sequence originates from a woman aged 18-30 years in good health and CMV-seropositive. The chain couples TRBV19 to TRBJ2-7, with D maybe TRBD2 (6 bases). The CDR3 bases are TGTGCCAGTATCGGAGGGACTGAGCAGTACTTC. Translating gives CASIGGTEQYF.